Listed here are 7 T cell receptor beta chains from one sample, sequenced in a study of control samples from healthy donors and cancer patients (dated by TCRdb to 2018 to 2020). Library generation was performed with the immunoSEQ multiplex PCR assay. TCRdb carries this immuneACCESS record with in-frame sequences only. Its versions omit some clonotypes, under half of them owing to an unresolved V gene in the studies checked, with the rest unexplained. The sample table lists more than 10,000 clones, around 94% of them with a count of one. Together, the top ten hold roughly a quarter of the sample. The sample taken for sequencing was PBMCs. The receptors come from a man aged 65 to 85 with head and neck cancer.

The chain carries TRBV5-1 and TRBJ2-7, with a possible D match to TRBD1 (5 bases). Per germline, CDR1 SGHRS and CDR2 YFSETQ. The CDR3 has 14 residues. Trimming removed 0 bases at V and 6 bases at J, with 13 bases between. The CDR3, as DNA: TGCGCCAGCAGCTTGGCCTCAGGGTTCAGCGAGCAGTACTTC. Its protein product is CASSLASGFSEQYF.

The gene calls are TRBV3-1 (or the pseudogene TRBV3-2) and TRBJ2-1; the match to TRBD1 covers 9 bases. CDR1 and CDR2 (germline): LGHDT, YNNKEL (reference sequence). This CDR3 has 16 residues. The ends lost 3 bases at V and 3 bases at J; junction bases unmatched: 6. In nucleotides, the CDR3 is TGTGCCAGCAGCCATACTACAGGGGGCATCTACAATGAGCAGTTCTTC. It is translated as CASSHTTGGIYNEQFF.

This rearrangement joins TRBV19 to TRBJ2-7, with TRBD2 identical over 12 bases. The CDR3 spans 16 residues. Per germline, CDR1 LNHDA and CDR2 SQIVND (reference sequence). Unmatched junction bases numbered 8, after V lost 6 bases and J lost 2 bases. This CDR3 is CASRLTSGSFPYEQYF. In DNA, the CDR3 is TGTGCCAGTAGACTGACTAGCGGGAGTTTCCCCTACGAGCAGTACTTC. Full variable domain (missing parts from reference TRBV19 and TRBJ2-7): DGGITQSPKYLFRKEGQNVTLSCEQNLNHDAMYWYRQDPGQGLRLIYYSQIVNDFQKGDIAEGYSVSREKKESFPLTVTSAQKNPTAFYLCASRLTSGSFPYEQYFGPGTRLTVT.

V gene TRBV28 combines with J gene TRBJ1-2; 8 bases fit TRBD1. Trimming cost V 4 bases and J 8 bases; bases outside gene matches: 12. The CDR3 loop spans 15 amino acids. Per the germline V gene, CDR1 is MDHEN and CDR2 is SYDVKM. Here the CDR3 DNA reads TGTGCCAGCAGTTCAGGACAGGGAACCCCCAGCGGCTACACCTTC. Encoded protein: CASSSGQGTPSGYTF.

This sequence joins TRBV29-1 and TRBJ2-7; tentatively, D is TRBD2 (6 bases). CDR1 and CDR2 from the germline V gene are SQVTM and ANQGSEA. Trimming took off 5 bases at V and 6 bases at J, with 8 bases between the two ends. The CDR3 contains 10 residues. CDR3 sequence (DNA): TGCAGCGTTCGACTAGGCGAGCAGTACTTC. This encodes CSVRLGEQYF.

The chain couples TRBV14 to TRBJ2-3; the D is unclear. This CDR3 has 11 residues. Between the trimmed V and J ends, which lost 0 bases and 11 bases, there was a span of 6 bases. Germline assignment: CDR1 SGHDN and CDR2 FVKESK. The CDR3 protein is CASSQDWVQYF. The DNA of the CDR3 is TGTGCCAGCAGCCAAGATTGGGTGCAGTATTTT. Together with reference TRBV14 and TRBJ2-3, the CDR3 gives the full variable domain: EAGVTQFPSHSVIEKGQTVTLRCDPISGHDNLYWYRRVMGKEIKFLLHFVKESKQDESGMPNNRFLAERTGGTYSTLKVQPAELEDSGVYFCASSQDWVQYFGPGTRLTVL.

This clone has only one observation. The chain links TRBV2 to TRBJ2-1; a weak D match, TRBD2 (5 bases). V shed 6 bases and J shed 0 bases, with 12 bases lying between them. The CDR3 covers 15 residues. In germline, CDR1 is SNHLY, CDR2 FYNNEI. CDR3 region: CASRGAAGSYNEQFF. CDR3 nucleotide sequence: TGTGCCAGCAGAGGCGCGGCGGGCTCCTACAATGAGCAGTTCTTC.